This T cell receptor beta chain emerged from a study of T cell repertoires in cytomegalovirus infection. Per germline, CDR1 SGHVS and CDR2 FQNEAQ. The CDR3 is made up of 17 amino acids. J was trimmed by 1 base and V by 1 base; bases with no gene match: 5. On this clonotype itself: No antigen is known for it.

Each CDR3 protein gets one entry after TCRdb re-called the reads with MiXCR. The sample has about 340,000 distinct CDR3 sequences; about 29% are singletons. This TCR came from a human donor in good health (CMV status not recorded). Some clones in this sample may be carry-over from other donors' samples. V and J are TRBV7-8 and TRBJ2-3, with 10 positions matching TRBD2. Specimen: cultured PBMCs, collected from culture after CMV antigen stimulation. CDR3 bases: TGTGCCAGCAGCTTAGATGGAGCGGGGGGGGGCACAGATACGCAGTATTTT. It encodes CASSLDGAGGGTDTQYF.